This T cell receptor (beta chain) was recovered during a study of blood T cell repertoires in COVID-19 (dated by TCRdb to the early 2020s). A note on the overall study: Collaborator samples came from the United States, Italy and Spain and covered acute and convalescent phases of COVID-19. The material from the prospective study consisted of cDNA or gDNA derived from T cells, B-cell-depleted T cells, or PBMCs. The dataset comprised deeply sampled blood TCRbeta repertoires from subjects exposed to, actively infected with, or recovered from COVID-19. The repertoires were released in a freely available public database intended as a resource for research on the immune response to SARS-CoV-2. The samples were drawn from two sources: the first 160 participants of the ongoing ImmuneRACE study, and fewer than 1,500 subjects contributed by 6 global collaborators. The sample metadata nearly always contained a de-identified subject ID, COVID-19 status, age in years and sex. Where available, HLA class I and class II types were obtained from metadata supplied by the sample provider rather than from assay-based typing.

Whole blood was collected in K2EDTA tubes by collaborating institutions according to the institutions' own protocols. Collaborator samples were shipped for TCRbeta analysis as frozen whole blood, isolated PBMCs, or DNA extracted from either sample type. The full study reports these points: The quantity of clinical and demographic metadata differed by source and by participant and was supplied without curation.

The immunoSEQ Assay, a bias-controlled multiplex PCR, was used to amplify TCRbeta CDR3 regions from genomic DNA. Per the original workflow: The number of nucleated cells in each sample was estimated by amplification of reference gene primers within the assay. To quantify the absolute abundance of each unique TCRbeta CDR3 rearrangement, sequence reads were collapsed and filtered. For each sample, productive Simpson clonality was calculated by taking the square root of Simpson's diversity index across productive rearrangements. This is the immuneACCESS table as TCRdb keeps it, with only in-frame sequences that have V and J called. A part of the clones is gone; compared with another copy, unresolved V genes explain less than half, and the rest is unexplained. D and trimming come from the DNA, and the V and J calls and clone size come from that table. Here the sample has about 86,000 clones; over 70% occur a single time. The ten largest clones add up to approximately 31% of the sample.

Points on this clone: Its antigen is currently not known. Base qualities are not provided; no much larger clone lies one nucleotide away.

Its CDR3 holds 15 amino acids, cysteine through phenylalanine. Only the CDR3 part of the read is kept: 45 bases, read in frame from the first base. At the junction V is shortened by 4 bases and J by 2 bases; bases outside the gene matches: 5. From the germline V gene, CDR1 is MDHEN and CDR2 is SYDVKM. The sequence links TRBV28 to TRBJ2-5, with TRBD1 identical over 9 junction bases. The specimen was peripheral blood. The source is a woman aged 80 or over with active or convalescent COVID-19. The bases read TGTGCCAGCAGTTCTCGGACAGGGGTACAAGAGACCCAGTACTTC. Its protein reads: CASSSRTGVQETQYF.